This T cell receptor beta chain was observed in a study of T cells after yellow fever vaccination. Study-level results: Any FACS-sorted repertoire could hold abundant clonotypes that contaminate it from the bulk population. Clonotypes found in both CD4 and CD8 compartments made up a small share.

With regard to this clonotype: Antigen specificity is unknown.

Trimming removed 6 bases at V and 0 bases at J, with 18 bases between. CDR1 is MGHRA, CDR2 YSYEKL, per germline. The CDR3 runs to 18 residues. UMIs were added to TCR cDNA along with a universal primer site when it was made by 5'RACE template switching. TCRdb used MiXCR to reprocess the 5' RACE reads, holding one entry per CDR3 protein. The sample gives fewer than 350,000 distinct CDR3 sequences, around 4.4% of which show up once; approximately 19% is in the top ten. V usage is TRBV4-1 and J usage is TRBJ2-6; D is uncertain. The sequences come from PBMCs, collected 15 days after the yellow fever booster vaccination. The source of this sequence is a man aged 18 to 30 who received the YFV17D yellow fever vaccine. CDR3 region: CASRQTWVGYSGANVLTF. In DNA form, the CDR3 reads TGCGCCAGCAGGCAAACCTGGGTGGGGTACTCTGGGGCCAACGTCCTGACTTTC.